The rows below give T cell receptor beta chains drawn from one sample of a study of blood T cell repertoires in COVID-19. Sequenced by immunoSEQ multiplex PCR; TCRdb stores in-frame clones only, minus some. The sample includes about 140,000 clones, roughly 73% seen only once; the top ten take roughly 9%. Sequenced input: peripheral blood. These receptor sequences come from a woman between 45 and 60 years old with active or convalescent COVID-19. The CDR3 runs from the conserved cysteine through the conserved F or W. The D gene is left open where the match is weak. Clone sizes are given selectively: once, few, many, or a class where the clone is expanded.

J,size,D,V,CDR3,DNA
TRBJ1-5,NA,TRBD1,TRBV6-5,CASSYRGQGQPQHF,TGTGCCAGCAGTTACAGGGGACAGGGACAGCCCCAGCATTTT
TRBJ2-6,NA,TRBD2,TRBV7-2,CASSTGTNAGGANVLTF,TGTGCCAGCAGCACCGGGACTAACGCTGGTGGGGCCAACGTCCTGACTTTC
TRBJ2-1,few,NA,TRBV7-6,CASSLFAGRYNEQFF,TGTGCCAGCAGCTTATTTGCGGGGCGCTACAATGAGCAGTTCTTC
TRBJ2-7,few,NA,TRBV7-2,CASRAPGENEQYF,TGTGCCAGCAGAGCCCCAGGGGAAAACGAGCAGTACTTC
TRBJ2-6,NA,NA,TRBV12-3/TRBV12-4,CASSGSGANVLTF,TGTGCCAGCAGCGGCTCTGGGGCCAACGTCCTGACTTTC
TRBJ2-7,NA,TRBD1,TRBV9,CASSVGRGRDEQYF,TGTGCCAGCAGCGTAGGCAGGGGGCGCGACGAGCAGTACTTC
TRBJ1-3,NA,NA,TRBV7-2,CASSSVLGPGNTIYF,TGTGCCAGCAGCTCTGTGCTGGGGCCTGGAAACACCATATATTTT
TRBJ1-5,few,NA,TRBV7-2,CASSLSRAEPQHF,TGTGCCAGCAGCTTGAGCAGGGCAGAGCCCCAGCATTTT
TRBJ2-3,NA,TRBD2,TRBV6-6,CASSLAGRSTDTQYF,TGTGCCAGCAGCCTGGCCGGGAGGAGCACAGATACGCAGTATTTT
TRBJ1-1,NA,TRBD1,TRBV5-1,CASRTGLENTEAFF,TGCGCCAGTCGGACAGGGTTAGAGAACACTGAAGCTTTCTTT
TRBJ1-2,once,NA,TRBV28,CASSFSTGWHYGYTF,TGTGCCAGCAGTTTTAGTACAGGATGGCACTATGGCTACACCTTC
TRBJ2-1,NA,NA,TRBV9,CASSVLLGEQFF,TGTGCCAGCAGCGTACTGCTCGGGGAGCAGTTCTTC
TRBJ1-2,NA,TRBD1,TRBV6-5,CASSYTRQGVHGYTF,TGTGCCAGCAGTTACACTCGACAGGGGGTGCATGGCTACACCTTC
TRBJ1-1,NA,NA,TRBV28,CASSFAQVGTEAFF,TGTGCCAGCAGTTTCGCACAGGTGGGCACTGAAGCTTTCTTT
TRBJ2-2,NA,TRBD2,TRBV7-2,CASSFLAGGTGELFF,TGTGCCAGCAGCTTCCTAGCGGGGGGGACCGGGGAGCTGTTTTTT
TRBJ2-6,NA,NA,TRBV5-1,CASSPTSSGANVLTF,TGCGCCAGCAGCCCGACTAGCTCTGGGGCCAACGTCCTGACTTTC
TRBJ2-1,NA,NA,TRBV4-2,CASSGGSSYNEQFF,TGTGCCAGCAGCGGGGGGAGCTCCTACAATGAGCAGTTCTTC
TRBJ2-1,few,NA,TRBV11-3,CASSLGRGIYNEQFF,TGTGCCAGCAGCTTAGGGAGGGGAATCTACAATGAGCAGTTCTTC
TRBJ1-2,once,TRBD1,TRBV5-1,CASSLGDRDYGYTF,TGCGCCAGCAGCTTGGGGGACAGGGACTATGGCTACACCTTC
TRBJ1-6,NA,TRBD1,TRBV5-1,CASSLTSGGSTYNSPLHF,TGCGCCAGCAGCCTTACCTCAGGGGGCTCTACCTATAATTCACCCCTCCACTTT
TRBJ1-1,NA,NA,TRBV15,CATSRHRWDTEAFF,TGTGCCACCAGCAGACACAGATGGGACACTGAAGCTTTCTTT
TRBJ2-7,few,NA,TRBV29-1,CSVGGIYEQYF,TGCAGCGTTGGCGGGATCTACGAGCAGTACTTC